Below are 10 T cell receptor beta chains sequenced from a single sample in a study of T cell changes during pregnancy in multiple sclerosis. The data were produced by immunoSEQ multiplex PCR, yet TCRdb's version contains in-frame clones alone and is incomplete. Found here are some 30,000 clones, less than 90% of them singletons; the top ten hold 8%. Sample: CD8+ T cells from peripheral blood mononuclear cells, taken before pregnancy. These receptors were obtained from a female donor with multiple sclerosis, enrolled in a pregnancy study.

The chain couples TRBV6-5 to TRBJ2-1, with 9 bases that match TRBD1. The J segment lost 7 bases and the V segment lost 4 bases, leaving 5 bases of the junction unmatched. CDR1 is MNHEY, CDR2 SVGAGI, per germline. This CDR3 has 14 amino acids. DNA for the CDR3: TGTGCCAGCAGTTTCCGGGACAGGGTAAATGAGCAGTTCTTC. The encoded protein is CASSFRDRVNEQFF.

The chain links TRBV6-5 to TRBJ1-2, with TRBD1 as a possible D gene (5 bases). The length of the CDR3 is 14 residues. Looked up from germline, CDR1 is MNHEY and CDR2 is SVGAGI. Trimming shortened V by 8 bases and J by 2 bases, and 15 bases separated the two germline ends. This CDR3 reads CASGGGRYNYGYTF. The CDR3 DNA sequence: TGTGCCAGCGGCGGGGGACGGTACAACTATGGCTACACCTTC.

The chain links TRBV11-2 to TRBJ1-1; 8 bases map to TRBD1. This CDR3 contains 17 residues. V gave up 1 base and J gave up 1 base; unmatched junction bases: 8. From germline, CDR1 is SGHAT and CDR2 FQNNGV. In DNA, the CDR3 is TGTGCCAGCAGCTTAGTACGGCAGGGGGCCAGGAACACTGAAGCTTTCTTT. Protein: CASSLVRQGARNTEAFF.

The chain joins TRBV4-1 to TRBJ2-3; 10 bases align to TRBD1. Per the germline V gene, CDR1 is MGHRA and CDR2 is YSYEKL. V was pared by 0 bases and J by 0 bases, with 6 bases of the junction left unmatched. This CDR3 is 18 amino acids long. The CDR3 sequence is CASSQEPGQGPSTDTQYF. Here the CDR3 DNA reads TGCGCCAGCAGCCAAGAACCGGGACAGGGGCCTAGCACAGATACGCAGTATTTT.

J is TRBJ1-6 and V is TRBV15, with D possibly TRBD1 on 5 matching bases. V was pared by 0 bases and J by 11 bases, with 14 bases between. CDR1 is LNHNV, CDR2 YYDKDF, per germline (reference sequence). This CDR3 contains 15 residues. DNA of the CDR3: TGTGCCACCAGCAGAGATCTGACAGTCGAAACACCCCTCCACTTT. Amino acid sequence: CATSRDLTVETPLHF. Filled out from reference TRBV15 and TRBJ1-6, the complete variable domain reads DAMVIQNPRYQVTQFGKPVTLSCSQTLNHNVMYWYQQKSSQAPKLLFHYYDKDFNNEADTPDNFQSRRPNTSFCFLDIRSPGLGDTAMYLCATSRDLTVETPLHFGNGTRLTVT.

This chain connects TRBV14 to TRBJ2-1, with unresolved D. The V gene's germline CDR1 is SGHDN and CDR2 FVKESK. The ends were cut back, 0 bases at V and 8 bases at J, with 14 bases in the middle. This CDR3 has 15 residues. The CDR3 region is CASSQETYRWYEQFF. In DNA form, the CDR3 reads TGTGCCAGCAGCCAAGAAACCTATCGATGGTATGAGCAGTTCTTC.

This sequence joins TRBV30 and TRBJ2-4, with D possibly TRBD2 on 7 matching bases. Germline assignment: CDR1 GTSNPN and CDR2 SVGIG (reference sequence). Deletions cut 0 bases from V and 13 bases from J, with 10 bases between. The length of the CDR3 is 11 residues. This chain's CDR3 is CAWSVGRGQYF. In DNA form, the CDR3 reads TGTGCCTGGAGTGTGGGGAGGGGGCAGTACTTC.

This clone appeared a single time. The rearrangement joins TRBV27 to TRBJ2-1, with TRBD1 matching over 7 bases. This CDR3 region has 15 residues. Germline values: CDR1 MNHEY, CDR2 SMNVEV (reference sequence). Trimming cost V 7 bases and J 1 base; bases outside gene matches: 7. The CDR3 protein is CASTDRDPSYNEQFF. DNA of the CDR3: TGTGCCAGCACTGACAGGGATCCGTCCTACAATGAGCAGTTCTTC.

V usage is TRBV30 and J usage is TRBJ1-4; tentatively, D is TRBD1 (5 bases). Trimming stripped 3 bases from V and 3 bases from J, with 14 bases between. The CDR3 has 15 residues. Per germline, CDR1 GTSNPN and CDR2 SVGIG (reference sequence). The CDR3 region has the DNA TGTGCCTGGAGATCAAGTGGGGCCTCTAATGAAAAACTGTTTTTT. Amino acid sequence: CAWRSSGASNEKLFF.

The CDR3 is CATSLSGGAETQYF. The CDR3, as DNA: TGTGCCACCAGTCTCAGCGGGGGGGCGGAGACCCAGTACTTC. V usage is TRBV15 and J usage is TRBJ2-5; TRBD2 matches 10 bases. With V trimmed by 6 bases and J by 5 bases, 6 bases remained unmatched. The V gene's germline CDR1 is LNHNV and CDR2 YYDKDF (reference sequence). CDR3 length: 14 residues.